The present T cell receptor beta chain was sequenced within a study of identical twins. TCRdb analysed the 5' RACE reads with MiXCR anew, one entry per CDR3 protein. The data contain about 720,000 distinct CDR3 sequences, under 9% of them singletons. Findings and limits, study-wide: Beta clonotypes that were abundant in cord blood contained fewer insertions, a pattern absent from memory repertoires. Low generation-probability sequences were in excess among twin-shared out-of-frame alpha sequences.

Among all donors, each was a healthy Caucasian. This clonotype was seen more than once but under ten times. Its antigen is unknown. Its ends do not fully match the called genes, so a read error is possible. The CDR3 loop spans 14 amino acids. These same records also appear under a second study, on yellow fever vaccine responses in identical twins.

The V call is TRBV12-3 or TRBV12-4, the J call TRBJ2-3; D unresolved. Sequencing was performed on PBMCs. The sequence came from a woman aged 18-30 years in good health. The CDR3: CASSQERIPDTQYF. DNA for the CDR3: TGTGCCAGCAGCCAAGAACGGATCCCAGATACCCAGTATTTT.